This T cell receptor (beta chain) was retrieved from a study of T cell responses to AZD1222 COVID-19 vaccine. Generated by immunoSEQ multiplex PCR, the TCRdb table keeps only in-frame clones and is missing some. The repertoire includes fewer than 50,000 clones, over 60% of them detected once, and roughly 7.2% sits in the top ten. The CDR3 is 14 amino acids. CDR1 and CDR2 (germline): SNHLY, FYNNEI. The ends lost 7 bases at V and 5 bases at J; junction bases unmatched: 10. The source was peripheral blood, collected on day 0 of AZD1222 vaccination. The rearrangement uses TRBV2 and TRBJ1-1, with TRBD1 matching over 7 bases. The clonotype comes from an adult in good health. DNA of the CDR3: TGTGCCAGCAATTTTGACAGGGTTACGACTGAAGCTTTCTTT. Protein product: CASNFDRVTTEAFF.